This TCR beta chain originates from a study of cytomegalovirus exposure and HLA in healthy donors. The PCR was carried out with 60 Vbeta primers and 13 Jbeta primers. Libraries were prepared by immunoSEQ multiplex PCR; TCRdb keeps only in-frame clonotypes and omits some of them. The sample holds 170,000 or so clones; 75% to 85% are singletons and the top ten take about 12%. This receptor was identified in a woman aged 45 to 65 in good health and CMV-seropositive. The sequenced material came from PBMCs.

The CDR3 coding sequence is TGTGCCAGCAGCCCAAGGGGGCGACTAGCGGGGGCGAGAAACCAAGAGACCCAGTACTTC. Amino acid sequence: CASSPRGRLAGARNQETQYF. The chain links TRBV7-3 to TRBJ2-5; TRBD2 agrees at 12 bases. The CDR3 has 20 amino acids. Unmatched junction bases numbered 16, after V lost 5 bases and J lost 0 bases. CDR1 is SGHTA and CDR2 is FQGTGA in the germline V gene.